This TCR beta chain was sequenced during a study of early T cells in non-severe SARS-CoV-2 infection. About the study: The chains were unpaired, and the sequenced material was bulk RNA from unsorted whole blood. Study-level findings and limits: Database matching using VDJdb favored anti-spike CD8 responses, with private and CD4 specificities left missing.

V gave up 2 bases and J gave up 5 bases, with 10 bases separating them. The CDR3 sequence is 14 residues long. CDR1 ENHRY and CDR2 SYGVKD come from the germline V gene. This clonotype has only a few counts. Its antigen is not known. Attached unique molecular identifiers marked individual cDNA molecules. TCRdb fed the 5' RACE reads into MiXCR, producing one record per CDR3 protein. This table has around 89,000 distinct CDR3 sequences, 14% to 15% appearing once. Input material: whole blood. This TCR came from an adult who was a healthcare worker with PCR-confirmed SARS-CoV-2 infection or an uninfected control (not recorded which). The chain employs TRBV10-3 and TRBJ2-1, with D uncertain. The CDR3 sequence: CAISEETRHNEQFF. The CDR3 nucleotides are TGTGCCATCAGTGAGGAGACAAGACACAATGAGCAGTTCTTC.